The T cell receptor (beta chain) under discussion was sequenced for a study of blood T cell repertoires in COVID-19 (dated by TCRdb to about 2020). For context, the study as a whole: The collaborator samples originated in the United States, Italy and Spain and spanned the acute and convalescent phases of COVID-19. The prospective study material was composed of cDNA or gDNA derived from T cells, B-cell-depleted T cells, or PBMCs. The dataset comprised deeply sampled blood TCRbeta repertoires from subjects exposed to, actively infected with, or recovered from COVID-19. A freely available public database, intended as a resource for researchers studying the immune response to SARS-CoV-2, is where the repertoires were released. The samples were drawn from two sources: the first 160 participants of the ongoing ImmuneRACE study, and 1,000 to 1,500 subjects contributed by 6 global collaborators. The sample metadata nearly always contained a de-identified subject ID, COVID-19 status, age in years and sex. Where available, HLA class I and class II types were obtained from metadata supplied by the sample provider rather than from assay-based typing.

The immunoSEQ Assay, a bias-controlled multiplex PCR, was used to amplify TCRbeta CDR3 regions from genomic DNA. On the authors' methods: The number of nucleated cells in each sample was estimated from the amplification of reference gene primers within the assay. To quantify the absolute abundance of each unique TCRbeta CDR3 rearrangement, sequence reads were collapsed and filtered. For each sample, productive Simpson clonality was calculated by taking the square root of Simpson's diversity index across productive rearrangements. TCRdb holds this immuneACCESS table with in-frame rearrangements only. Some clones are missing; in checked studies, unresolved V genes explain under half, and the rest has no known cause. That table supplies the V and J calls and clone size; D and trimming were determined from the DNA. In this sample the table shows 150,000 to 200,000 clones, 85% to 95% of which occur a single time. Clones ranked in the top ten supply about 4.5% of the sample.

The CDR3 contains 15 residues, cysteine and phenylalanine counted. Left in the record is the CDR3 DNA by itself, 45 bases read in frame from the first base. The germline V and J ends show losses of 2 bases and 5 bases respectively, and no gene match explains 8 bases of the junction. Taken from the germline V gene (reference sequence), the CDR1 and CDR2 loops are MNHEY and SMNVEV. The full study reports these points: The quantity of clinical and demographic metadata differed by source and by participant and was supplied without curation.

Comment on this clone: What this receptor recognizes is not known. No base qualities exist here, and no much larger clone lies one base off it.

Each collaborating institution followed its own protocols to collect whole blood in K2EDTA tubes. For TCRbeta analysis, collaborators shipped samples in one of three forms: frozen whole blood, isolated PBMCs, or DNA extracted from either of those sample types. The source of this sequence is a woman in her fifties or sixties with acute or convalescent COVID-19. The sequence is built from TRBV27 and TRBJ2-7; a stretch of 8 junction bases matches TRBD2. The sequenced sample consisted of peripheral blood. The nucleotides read TGTGCCAGCAGTTTAGGGGCTAGCGGGTTCAACGAGCAGTACTTC. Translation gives CASSLGASGFNEQYF.